The 11 T cell receptor beta chains in this list originate from one sample, sequenced in a study of CD8+ T cells in alopecia areata. cDNA serving as the sequencing template came from extracted, reverse transcribed RNA. This table comes from immunoSEQ multiplex PCR, and its TCRdb copy is limited to in-frame clones, with some not included. The table shows 150,000 or so clones, with less than 70% occurring only once. The treatment was: oral pan-JAK inhibitor, 5-10 mg twice daily. The material sequenced was CD8+ T cells sorted from blood, taken at week 4, from a patient treated with tofacitinib. The receptors were sampled from a human donor with alopecia areata.

The chain combines TRBV2 with TRBJ2-5; the match to TRBD2 covers 7 bases. Germline lookup yields CDR1 SNHLY and CDR2 FYNNEI. This CDR3 region has 15 residues. The J segment lost 4 bases and the V segment lost 7 bases, leaving 12 bases of the junction unmatched. The CDR3 here is CASKWSGALGETQYF. The CDR3 DNA reads TGTGCCAGCAAGTGGAGCGGGGCTCTCGGAGAGACCCAGTACTTC.

The V and J genes are TRBV5-1 and TRBJ2-7; 8 bases agree with TRBD1. This CDR3 is 12 amino acids long. CDR1 is SGHRS, CDR2 YFSETQ, per germline. The ends lost 7 bases at V and 6 bases at J; junction bases unmatched: 6. This chain's CDR3 is CASATGASEQYF. The CDR3 coding sequence is TGCGCCAGCGCGACAGGGGCGTCCGAGCAGTACTTC.

The chain combines TRBV6-5 with TRBJ2-7; TRBD1 matches 7 bases. Germline V gene sequence: CDR1 MNHEY, CDR2 SVGAGI. Unmatched junction bases numbered 5, after V lost 0 bases and J lost 0 bases. This CDR3 comprises 16 residues. CDR3: CASSYSTGTASYEQYF. CDR3 sequence (DNA): TGTGCCAGCAGTTACTCAACCGGGACAGCCTCCTACGAGCAGTACTTC.

The chain employs TRBV9 and TRBJ2-5, with TRBD1 matching 8 bases. The CDR3 loop spans 17 amino acids. The trim removed 4 bases at V and 4 bases at J, leaving 15 bases unmatched. From germline, CDR1 is SGDLS and CDR2 YYNGEE. CDR3 bases: TGTGCCAGCAGCCAGGATGGACAGGGCGGGGCTTTAGAGACCCAGTACTTC. Encoded protein: CASSQDGQGGALETQYF.

The chain has TRBV10-3 and TRBJ2-7; D possibly corresponds to TRBD2 (5 bases). The germline V and J ends were trimmed by 6 bases and 0 bases, with 18 bases remaining between them. The CDR3 contains 16 residues. Germline CDR1 reads ENHRY; CDR2 reads SYGVKD. The CDR3 is CAISLSVGLASYEQYF. The CDR3 coding sequence is TGTGCCATCAGCCTGAGTGTAGGGCTAGCCTCCTACGAGCAGTACTTC.

This chain uses TRBV29-1 with TRBJ2-1; either TRBD1 or TRBD2 may fit D (5 bases each). Per the germline V gene, CDR1 is SQVTM and CDR2 is ANQGSEA. The CDR3 extends over 15 amino acids. Trimming shortened V by 1 base and J by 5 bases, and 15 bases separated the two germline ends. The CDR3, as DNA: TGCAGCGTTGAAGGGGGCCCGGGGCCAAACAATGAGCAGTTCTTC. Its translation is CSVEGGPGPNNEQFF.

The chain employs TRBV6-6 and TRBJ1-1; D unclear. V lost 5 bases to trimming and J lost 11 bases, with 18 bases between them. Per germline, CDR1 MNHNY and CDR2 SVGAGI (reference sequence). This CDR3 has 13 amino acids. The CDR3 DNA sequence: TGTGCCAGCAGTCCTTCGGTCATTTATGAGGCTTTCTTT. Translation: CASSPSVIYEAFF.

In the case of this clone: This specimen includes other DNA sequences encoding the same CDR3. The V and J genes are TRBV5-1 and TRBJ2-7; 9 bases fit TRBD1. From germline, CDR1 is SGHRS and CDR2 YFSETQ. V shed 2 bases and J 3 bases; nucleotides not matched to a gene: 3. The CDR3 is 14 residues long. Here the CDR3 DNA reads TGCGCCAGCAGCTTAGGGACAGGGTACTACGAGCAGTACTTC. This codes for CASSLGTGYYEQYF.

The J gene is TRBJ2-2, the V gene TRBV4-3; D may correspond to TRBD1 or TRBD2 (5 bases each). Per the germline V gene, CDR1 is LGHNA and CDR2 is YSLEER. The length of the CDR3 is 15 residues. V lost 0 bases to trimming and J lost 1 base, with 6 bases between them. CDR3 nucleotides: TGCGCCAGCAGCCAAGATGGGGGGAACACCGGGGAGCTGTTTTTT. It is translated as CASSQDGGNTGELFF.

This rearrangement joins TRBV30 to TRBJ2-7; weak D call: TRBD2 (5 bases). V shed 1 base and J shed 6 bases, with 13 bases lying between them. Germline CDR1 reads GTSNPN; CDR2 reads SVGIG (reference sequence). The CDR3 spans 13 residues. In DNA form, the CDR3 reads TGTGCCTGGAGTGATAGTGGAGGTTCCGAGCAGTACTTC. It specifies CAWSDSGGSEQYF.

The chain recombines TRBV27 with TRBJ1-2; D perhaps matches TRBD1 (6 bases). CDR3 length equals 13 residues. CDR1 and CDR2 from the germline V gene are MNHEY and SMNVEV (reference sequence). Trimming took off 5 bases at V and 8 bases at J, with 15 bases between the two ends. The CDR3 here is CASSATTGLGYTF. CDR3 nucleotide sequence: TGTGCCAGCAGTGCCACCACAGGGCTAGGCTACACCTTC.